A selection of T cell receptor beta chains follows, all from one sample in a study of monozygotic twins with cystic fibrosis. Clones were sequenced by immunoSEQ multiplex PCR, and TCRdb holds only the in-frame ones, with some missing. This repertoire shows about 15,000 clones, 90% to 95% found once; its top ten account for 9% to 9.5%. Sequencing was carried out using blood. The receptor source for this set is a girl aged 2 to 9 with cystic fibrosis. CDR3s include the opening cysteine and the closing phenylalanine or tryptophan. Each record gives: J gene, D gene, V gene, clone size, CDR3 DNA, CDR3 protein. The D gene is left open where the match is weak. Expanded clones are given a class, and other clones once, few, many or no size at all.

TRBJ2-3 | - | TRBV13 | - | TGTGCCAGCAGCGCCACAGATACGCAGTATTTT | CASSATDTQYF
TRBJ1-5 | - | TRBV2 | - | TGTGCCAGCAGTGAGACAAGGGGCAATCAGCCCCAGCATTTT | CASSETRGNQPQHF
TRBJ2-3 | - | TRBV28 | - | TGTGCCAGCAGACTCCCCTCAGATACGCAGTATTTT | CASRLPSDTQYF
TRBJ2-2 | - | TRBV29-1 | - | TGCAGCGGAGCGCCCGGGCCAGGAGGGGCCGGGGAGCTGTTTTTT | CSGAPGPGGAGELFF
TRBJ1-5 | - | TRBV4-1 | - | TGCGCCAGCAGCCAAGGACTAAACAATCAGCCCCAGCATTTT | CASSQGLNNQPQHF
TRBJ1-2 | - | TRBV29-1 | once | TGCAGCGTTGGGACCAGGGACACAATTTACGGCTACACCTTC | CSVGTRDTIYGYTF
TRBJ1-1 | - | TRBV2 | - | TGTGCCAGCAGGGTCCGACTGATGAACACTGAAGCTTTCTTT | CASRVRLMNTEAFF
TRBJ1-1 | - | TRBV18 | - | TGTGCCAGCTCACCATCGTCGGTAAACACTGAAGCTTTCTTT | CASSPSSVNTEAFF
TRBJ2-2 | - | TRBV25-1 | - | TGTGCCAGCAGTGAATCTCCCGGGGAGCTGTTTTTT | CASSESPGELFF
TRBJ1-1 | - | TRBV9 | - | TGTGCCAGCAGCGTAGGGAATTTGAACACTGAAGCTTTCTTT | CASSVGNLNTEAFF
TRBJ2-7 | TRBD1 | TRBV6-6 | - | TGTGCCAGCTCTAAGGGACAGGGATATGGCGAGCAGTACTTC | CASSKGQGYGEQYF
TRBJ2-7 | - | TRBV2 | - | TGTGCCAGCACGGTACAGAACGAGCAGTACTTC | CASTVQNEQYF
TRBJ2-3 | - | TRBV5-4 | - | TGTGCCAGCAGCCCACCCCCGGCCGTCCATGCAGCAGATACGCAGTATTTT | CASSPPPAVHAADTQYF
TRBJ2-7 | - | TRBV27 | - | TGTGCCAGCAGTTTATCGCCCGCGCGGCCGGGTGAAGGGCAGTACTTC | CASSLSPARPGEGQYF
TRBJ2-6 | - | TRBV7-9 | - | TGTGCCAGCAGCCCCTCTGGGGCCAACGTCCTGACTTTC | CASSPSGANVLTF
TRBJ2-7 | - | TRBV6-1 | - | TGTGCCAGCAGTACGGGACCTGGCTCCTACGAGCAGTACTTC | CASSTGPGSYEQYF
TRBJ1-1 | - | TRBV7-2 | once | TGTGCCAGCAGCTTAGCCCATCGATCGACGGGGAACACTGAAGCTTTCTTT | CASSLAHRSTGNTEAFF
TRBJ1-1 | - | TRBV5-1 | - | TGCGCCAGCAACCGGGACGGCGTTGGGAACACTGAAGCTTTCTTT | CASNRDGVGNTEAFF
TRBJ2-3 | - | TRBV6-4 | - | TGTGCCAGCAGTGCCCTGACTGGAGATACGCAGTATTTT | CASSALTGDTQYF
TRBJ2-7 | - | TRBV4-1 | - | TGCGCCAGCAGCCTCCGGGACGGGCCCTACGAGCAGTACTTC | CASSLRDGPYEQYF
TRBJ1-1 | TRBD1 | TRBV10-3 | once | TGTGCGACCAAAAGACAGACAGGGGACACTGAAGCTTTCTTT | CATKRQTGDTEAFF
TRBJ2-1 | TRBD2 | TRBV18 | once | TGTGCCAGCTCACCAAGAGGGACTAGCGTTTACAATGAGCAGTTCTTC | CASSPRGTSVYNEQFF
TRBJ2-1 | TRBD2 | TRBV7-9 | - | TGTGCCAGCAGCTTAGATGCGTTAGCGGGTATCTACAATGAGCAGTTCTTC | CASSLDALAGIYNEQFF
TRBJ2-4 | TRBD2 | TRBV6-5 | - | TGTGCCAGCAGTTTAGCGGGAGTGGCCAAAAACATTCAGTACTTC | CASSLAGVAKNIQYF
TRBJ1-5 | - | TRBV6-1 | - | TGTGCCAGCCGGGCGGGGGCAAGGCAGCCCCAGCATTTT | CASRAGARQPQHF
TRBJ2-2 | TRBD2 | TRBV7-3 | - | TGTGCCAGCAGACGGACTAGCAACACCGGGGAGCTGTTTTTT | CASRRTSNTGELFF
TRBJ2-1 | - | TRBV6-1 | - | TGTGCCAGCAGTGTAGGAACCCAGGAATACTCCTACAATGAGCAGTTCTTC | CASSVGTQEYSYNEQFF
TRBJ1-1 | - | TRBV19 | - | TGTGCCAGTAGTATAGGGGGGCGCGGTACTGAAGCTTTCTTT | CASSIGGRGTEAFF
TRBJ1-2 | TRBD1 | TRBV9 | few | TGTGCCAGCAGCGGGGCCCGGACAGGGTTAAAGAAAGGTGGCTACACCTTC | CASSGARTGLKKGGYTF
TRBJ1-3 | - | TRBV9 | - | TGTGCCAGCAGCGCCGCACGAGGCAGCCCCTCTGGAAACACCATATATTTT | CASSAARGSPSGNTIYF
TRBJ1-4 | - | TRBV7-2 | - | TGTGCCAGCAGCTTAAGGGGCGGGGCGTCAGCTAATGAAAAACTGTTTTTT | CASSLRGGASANEKLFF
TRBJ2-3 | - | TRBV2 | - | TGTGCCAGCAATGAAAGAACTGATACGCAGTATTTT | CASNERTDTQYF
TRBJ2-3 | - | TRBV25-1 | - | TGTGCCAGCATACAGGGACCGGCAGATACGCAGTATTTT | CASIQGPADTQYF
TRBJ2-7 | TRBD2 | TRBV30 | - | TGTGCCTGGAGTGGGGCAACTAGCGGCTCCTACGAGCAGTACTTC | CAWSGATSGSYEQYF
TRBJ2-7 | - | TRBV27 | - | TGTGCCAGCAGTTTAGGTCGGTCAGGGGCAGTTATCTACGAGCAGTACTTC | CASSLGRSGAVIYEQYF
TRBJ2-4 | TRBD2 | TRBV28 | once | TGTGCCAGCAGGGCTAGCGGGAGGGCCAAAAACATTCAGTACTTC | CASRASGRAKNIQYF
TRBJ1-5 | - | TRBV6-1 | - | TGTGCCAGCGGGTTGGAGGAGGGTCAGCCCCAGCATTTT | CASGLEEGQPQHF
TRBJ1-3 | - | TRBV10-3 | once | TGTGCCATCAGTGAGTCTGTATTCAGCTCTGGAAACACCATATATTTT | CAISESVFSSGNTIYF
TRBJ2-1 | - | TRBV10-3 | - | TGTGCCATCAGTGCCCCCAAGGGCAATGAGCAGTTCTTC | CAISAPKGNEQFF
TRBJ2-1 | TRBD2 | TRBV28 | - | TGTGCCAGCAGATCTCTTGGGACTAGCGGGAGCAATGAGCAGTTCTTC | CASRSLGTSGSNEQFF
TRBJ2-3 | - | TRBV9 | - | TGTGCCAGCAGCGTAGGGGGAGTTGATACGCAGTATTTT | CASSVGGVDTQYF
TRBJ1-5 | TRBD1 | TRBV30 | once | TGTGCCTGGAGTGTAGGGTCTAGGGACAGGGTTCTTCGTTCAAGCAATCAGCCCCAGCATTTT | CAWSVGSRDRVLRSSNQPQHF
TRBJ1-1 | - | TRBV18 | - | TGTGCCAGCTCATTTGGGGCCGGGGGCACTGAAGCTTTCTTT | CASSFGAGGTEAFF
TRBJ1-4 | TRBD1 | TRBV5-1 | - | TGCGCCAGCAGGCAGGGACAGGGGGCAACTAATGAAAAACTGTTTTTT | CASRQGQGATNEKLFF
TRBJ1-4 | TRBD1 | TRBV19 | - | TGTGCCAGTAGTGGGGACAGGGATGAAAAACTGTTTTTT | CASSGDRDEKLFF
TRBJ1-5 | TRBD1 | TRBV10-3 | - | TGTGCCATCAGTGACAGGACAGGGGCGGCCATCAATCAGCCCCAGCATTTT | CAISDRTGAAINQPQHF
TRBJ2-6 | - | TRBV28 | - | TGTGCCAGCAGTTTATTAGGCAACTCTGGGGCCAACGTCCTGACTTTC | CASSLLGNSGANVLTF
TRBJ1-5 | - | TRBV11-1 | - | TGTGCCAGCAGCTTAGTTGAGGGAAGCAATCAGCCCCAGCATTTT | CASSLVEGSNQPQHF
TRBJ1-4 | - | TRBV9 | - | TGTGCCAGCAGCGATCTGGCAACTAATGAAAAACTGTTTTTT | CASSDLATNEKLFF
TRBJ2-2 | TRBD2 | TRBV19 | once | TGTGCCAGTAGTATGGGTACTAGCGGGAGGGCCGGAGACGCCGGGGAGCTGTTTTTT | CASSMGTSGRAGDAGELFF
TRBJ1-2 | - | TRBV27 | - | TGTGCCAGCCGGAGCTCCCCAGCTCGGGGCTATGGCTACACCTTC | CASRSSPARGYGYTF
TRBJ1-1 | TRBD1 | TRBV11-2 | once | TGTGCCAGCAGCTTGACCAGGGGGGACACTGAAGCTTTCTTT | CASSLTRGDTEAFF
TRBJ2-7 | - | TRBV27 | - | TGTGCCAGCAGTTTATTAAGGGGGTACGAGCAGTACTTC | CASSLLRGYEQYF
TRBJ1-5 | - | TRBV27 | - | TGTGCCAGCAGTTTTCGGGGTTATAGCAATCAGCCCCAGCATTTT | CASSFRGYSNQPQHF
TRBJ2-2 | - | TRBV7-2 | - | TGTGCCAGCAGCATAGTGGGAACCGGGGAGCTGTTTTTT | CASSIVGTGELFF
TRBJ1-1 | TRBD1 | TRBV28 | - | TGTGCCAGCCGTCAGGGACAGGGGTTTTCAGCTGAAGCTTTCTTT | CASRQGQGFSAEAFF